What follows are 6 T cell receptor beta chains derived from one specimen sequenced in a study of blood T cell repertoires in COVID-19. Data came from immunoSEQ multiplex PCR; TCRdb stores just in-frame clones and leaves some out. The data hold approximately 290,000 clones, with approximately 85% observed a single time. Source material: peripheral blood. These receptors were taken from a human donor with COVID-19, enrolled during active disease. The donor label of this sample is uncertain.

This rearrangement joins TRBV7-2 to TRBJ2-5; 12 bases are shared with TRBD2. The CDR3 covers 16 residues. Germline V CDR1 and CDR2: SGHTA, FQGNSA. The J segment lost 5 bases and the V segment lost 5 bases, leaving 9 bases of the junction unmatched. CDR3: CASSLRLAGVRETQYF. The DNA for the CDR3 is TGTGCCAGCAGCCTACGACTAGCGGGAGTCCGGGAGACCCAGTACTTC.

This chain joins TRBV3-1 (or the pseudogene TRBV3-2) and TRBJ2-1; a possible D gene is TRBD1 (5 bases). Germline V gives CDR1 LGHDT, CDR2 YNNKEL (reference sequence). CDR3 length equals 17 residues. Trimming left V 1 base short and J 4 bases short, with 17 bases between. For the CDR3, the DNA is TGTGCCAGCAGCCAAGCGGGTTTCAGTAGGGGATACAATGAGCAGTTCTTC. Translation: CASSQAGFSRGYNEQFF.

The V call is TRBV9, the J call TRBJ2-5, with D perhaps TRBD2 (5 bases). The CDR3 has 13 amino acids. CDR1 is SGDLS, CDR2 YYNGEE, per germline. Trimming shortened V by 2 bases and J by 4 bases, and 9 bases separated the two germline ends. The CDR3 loop reads CASSVGLTETQYF. The CDR3 nucleotides read TGTGCCAGCAGCGTCGGACTGACAGAGACCCAGTACTTC. Full variable domain (missing parts from reference TRBV9 and TRBJ2-5): DSGVTQTPKHLITATGQRVTLRCSPRSGDLSVYWYQQSLDQGLQFLIQYYNGEERAKGNILERFSAQQFPDLHSELNLSSLELGDSALYFCASSVGLTETQYFGPGTRLLVL.

The rearrangement joins TRBV6-6 to TRBJ1-1, with D perhaps matching TRBD1 (6 bases). The germline V and J ends were trimmed by 0 bases and 9 bases, with 11 bases remaining between them. Germline V lookup: CDR1 MNHNY, CDR2 SVGAGI (reference sequence). The CDR3 sequence is 13 residues long. CDR3 coding DNA: TGTGCCAGCAGTTACTCCTCAGGGGACAAAGCTTTCTTT. Encoded protein: CASSYSSGDKAFF.

This chain links TRBV7-2 with TRBJ2-7; the match to TRBD2 covers 8 bases. Germline V gene lookup returns CDR1 SGHTA and CDR2 FQGNSA. V dropped 1 base and J dropped 9; count of bases not matched to a gene: 8. CDR3 length: 14 amino acids. In nucleotides, the CDR3 is TGTGCCAGCAGCTTAGAGGCGGGAGGCTTCGTGCAGTACTTC. This gives the protein CASSLEAGGFVQYF.

The V call is TRBV19, the J call TRBJ2-1; TRBD1 aligns across 9 bases. Germline CDR1 and CDR2: LNHDA and SQIVND (reference sequence). This CDR3 region has 16 residues. Losses at the gene ends were 3 bases for V and 3 bases for J; bases not matched to a gene: 6. The CDR3 DNA is TGTGCCAGTAGTATGAACAGGGGGCAAAGCTACAATGAGCAGTTCTTC. Protein product: CASSMNRGQSYNEQFF.